The 24 T cell receptor beta chains below all came from one sample that was sequenced in a study of cytomegalovirus exposure and HLA in healthy donors. PCR primers comprised 60 Vbeta and 13 Jbeta primers. Repertoires were generated with immunoSEQ multiplex PCR, while TCRdb's copy carries only in-frame clones and drops some. The data show about 210,000 clones, about 80% seen once. Source material: PBMCs. The receptors here all came from a middle-aged man in good health and CMV-seropositive.

The rearrangement uses TRBV27 and TRBJ1-3, with D maybe TRBD1 (5 bases). The CDR3 runs 14 residues. V was clipped by 5 bases and J by 2 bases, with 10 bases between them. Germline loops: CDR1 MNHEY, CDR2 SMNVEV (reference sequence). CDR3 in amino acids: CASSTGDTGNTIYF. Written as DNA, the CDR3 is TGTGCCAGCAGTACGGGGGATACTGGAAACACCATATATTTT.

This clone was counted once. The V gene is TRBV6-1, the J gene TRBJ1-2; the D gene is possibly TRBD1 (5 bases). The CDR3 extends over 15 amino acids. V was cut by 2 bases and J by 7 bases, with 17 bases left in between. Germline V gives CDR1 MNHNS, CDR2 SASEGT. The DNA of the CDR3 is TGTGCCAGCAGTGAAAGGAATATAGGGGATGCTGGCTACACCTTC. This codes for CASSERNIGDAGYTF.

This clone was seen a few times. This same CDR3 is encoded by further DNA sequences in the sample. The V and J genes are TRBV30 and TRBJ1-1; no definite D call. The CDR3 is 13 residues long. Germline V gene sequence: CDR1 GTSNPN, CDR2 SVGIG (reference sequence). The V gene lost 3 bases and the J gene lost 1 base, with 9 bases spanning the gap. The CDR3 loop reads CAWRPGQNTEAFF. CDR3 DNA: TGTGCCTGGAGACCGGGTCAGAACACTGAAGCTTTCTTT. The full variable domain, rest sourced from reference TRBV30 and TRBJ1-1, is SQTIHQWPATLVQPVGSPLSLECTVEGTSNPNLYWYRQAAGRGLQLLFYSVGIGQISSEVPQNLSASRPQDRQFILSSKKLLLSDSGFYLCAWRPGQNTEAFFGQGTRLTVV.

The chain joins TRBV7-2 to TRBJ1-1; 7 bases are shared with TRBD1. V lost 5 bases to trimming and J lost 2 bases; unmatched junction nucleotides: 8. The V gene's germline CDR1 is SGHTA and CDR2 FQGNSA. This CDR3 contains 15 residues. CDR3 sequence: CASSPPGGRNTEAFF. In DNA, the CDR3 is TGTGCCAGCAGCCCACCAGGGGGAAGAAACACTGAAGCTTTCTTT. Full variable domain (rest looked up from reference TRBV7-2 and TRBJ1-1): GAGVSQSPSNKVTEKGKDVELRCDPISGHTALYWYRQSLGQGLEFLIYFQGNSAPDKSGLPSDRFSAERTGGSVSTLTIQRTQQEDSAVYLCASSPPGGRNTEAFFGQGTRLTVV.

The chain joins TRBV14 to TRBJ1-1; D is undetermined. Trimming pared 2 bases from V and 0 bases from J, leaving 4 bases between. The CDR3 is 13 residues long. Germline loops: CDR1 SGHDN, CDR2 FVKESK. CDR3 loop: CASSQLVNTEAFF. The CDR3, as DNA: TGTGCCAGCAGCCAATTAGTGAACACTGAAGCTTTCTTT. Full variable domain (outside the CDR3, taken from reference TRBV14 and TRBJ1-1): EAGVTQFPSHSVIEKGQTVTLRCDPISGHDNLYWYRRVMGKEIKFLLHFVKESKQDESGMPNNRFLAERTGGTYSTLKVQPAELEDSGVYFCASSQLVNTEAFFGQGTRLTVV.

The CDR3: CASSRRTGQGATNEKLFF. CDR3 in DNA: TGCGCCAGCAGCCGACGAACCGGACAGGGGGCAACTAATGAAAAACTGTTTTTT. The chain uses TRBV5-1 and TRBJ1-4; 10 nucleotides agree with TRBD1. Germline CDR1 reads SGHRS; CDR2 reads YFSETQ. This CDR3 region has 18 residues. Trimming at V came to 4 bases and at J to 0 bases, leaving 9 bases not matched to a gene.

The J gene is TRBJ2-7, the V gene TRBV7-2; D perhaps matches TRBD1 (5 bases). Trimming removed 6 bases from V and 2 bases from J, with 8 bases in between. Germline loops: CDR1 SGHTA, CDR2 FQGNSA. The CDR3 has 12 amino acids. The CDR3 loop reads CASSSGTYEQYF. The CDR3 DNA reads TGTGCCAGCAGTTCAGGGACCTACGAGCAGTACTTC.

The V call is TRBV7-2, the J call TRBJ2-7; D ambiguous. Germline V CDR1 and CDR2: SGHTA, FQGNSA. V dropped 5 bases and J dropped 0 bases, with 14 bases sitting between them. The CDR3 has 15 amino acids. CDR3 residues: CASSIPPTISYEQYF. The CDR3 DNA reads as TGTGCCAGCAGCATTCCTCCGACAATCTCCTACGAGCAGTACTTC. Supplemented by reference TRBV7-2 and TRBJ2-7, the full variable domain reads GAGVSQSPSNKVTEKGKDVELRCDPISGHTALYWYRQSLGQGLEFLIYFQGNSAPDKSGLPSDRFSAERTGGSVSTLTIQRTQQEDSAVYLCASSIPPTISYEQYFGPGTRLTVT.

The sample holds one count of this clone. The gene calls are TRBV10-1 and TRBJ2-3; the D gene is possibly TRBD2 (6 bases). V was trimmed by 4 bases and J by 1 base, leaving 12 bases between them. Germline V gives CDR1 WNHNN, CDR2 SYGVQD (reference sequence). The CDR3 has 15 residues. The CDR3, as DNA: TGCGCCAGCAGTGCGGCGGGACTTGGCACAGATACGCAGTATTTT. It encodes CASSAAGLGTDTQYF.

This clone has more than one count but fewer than ten. The chain combines TRBV2 with TRBJ1-5; 9 nucleotides line up with TRBD1. The CDR3 spans 18 residues. The germline V gene has CDR1 SNHLY and CDR2 FYNNEI. Germline trimming cut 3 bases from V and 0 bases from J; bases unmatched to any gene: 9. CDR3 amino acids: CASSEAPGTGNSNQPQHF. The CDR3 DNA sequence: TGTGCCAGCAGTGAGGCACCCGGGACAGGGAATAGCAATCAGCCCCAGCATTTT.

This chain links TRBV7-9 with TRBJ2-2; 11 bases align to TRBD1. Germline CDR1 and CDR2: SEHNR and FQNEAQ (reference sequence). The CDR3 runs to 16 residues. The V and J ends lost 5 bases and 0 bases, in that order; junction bases with no gene match: 2. CDR3 protein: CASSGDRGTNTGELFF. In DNA form, the CDR3 reads TGTGCCAGCAGCGGGGACAGGGGGACGAACACCGGGGAGCTGTTTTTT. Filled out from reference TRBV7-9 and TRBJ2-2, the complete variable domain reads DTGVSQNPRHKITKRGQNVTFRCDPISEHNRLYWYRQTLGQGPEFLTYFQNEAQLEKSRLLSDRFSAERPKGSFSTLEIQRTEQGDSAMYLCASSGDRGTNTGELFFGEGSRLTVL.

The V call is TRBV7-4, the J call TRBJ1-5; 8 nucleotides line up with TRBD1. The germline V gene encodes CDR1 SGHVT and CDR2 SQSDAQ. V lost 3 bases and J lost 2; bases outside the gene matches: 12. The CDR3 is made up of 18 amino acids. Here the CDR3 reads CASSLDRAGGGGNQPQHF. In DNA, the CDR3 is TGTGCCAGCAGCTTGGACAGGGCAGGGGGTGGCGGCAATCAGCCCCAGCATTTT.

V usage is TRBV19 and J usage is TRBJ2-1, with D possibly matching TRBD1 (5 bases). Germline lookup yields CDR1 LNHDA and CDR2 SQIVND (reference sequence). The CDR3 totals 17 residues. V was cut by 6 bases and J by 6 bases, with 24 bases left in between. The chain's CDR3 is CASSAGSSGSRGNEQFF. CDR3 nucleotides: TGTGCCAGTAGCGCAGGATCTTCAGGGTCGAGAGGCAATGAGCAGTTCTTC. Complete variable domain (other parts from reference TRBV19 and TRBJ2-1): DGGITQSPKYLFRKEGQNVTLSCEQNLNHDAMYWYRQDPGQGLRLIYYSQIVNDFQKGDIAEGYSVSREKKESFPLTVTSAQKNPTAFYLCASSAGSSGSRGNEQFFGPGTRLTVL.

This clone was counted ten times or more. The chain couples TRBV7-3 to TRBJ2-2; possibly TRBD1 for D (6 bases). V shed 5 bases and J shed 5 bases, with 12 bases lying between them. Germline values: CDR1 SGHTA, CDR2 FQGTGA. The CDR3 sequence is 14 residues long. The chain's CDR3 is CASSPGVGTGELFF. DNA of the CDR3: TGTGCCAGCAGCCCAGGGGTAGGGACCGGGGAGCTGTTTTTT. Full variable domain (rest looked up from reference TRBV7-3 and TRBJ2-2): GAGVSQTPSNKVTEKGKYVELRCDPISGHTALYWYRQSLGQGPEFLIYFQGTGAADDSGLPNDRFFAVRPEGSVSTLKIQRTERGDSAVYLCASSPGVGTGELFFGEGSRLTVL.

The V and J genes are TRBV7-9 and TRBJ1-3, with D hard to call. Trimming shortened V by 0 bases and J by 0 bases, and 9 bases separated the two germline ends. Per germline, CDR1 SEHNR and CDR2 FQNEAQ (reference sequence). This CDR3 is 16 amino acids long. The CDR3: CASSLAVGSSGNTIYF. The CDR3 nucleotides are TGTGCCAGCAGCTTAGCGGTGGGCAGCTCTGGAAACACCATATATTTT. The full variable domain, with the rest looked up from reference TRBV7-9 and TRBJ1-3, is DTGVSQNPRHKITKRGQNVTFRCDPISEHNRLYWYRQTLGQGPEFLTYFQNEAQLEKSRLLSDRFSAERPKGSFSTLEIQRTEQGDSAMYLCASSLAVGSSGNTIYFGEGSWLTVV.

A few counts support this clone. V is TRBV15 and J is TRBJ1-5; D gene unclear. This CDR3 contains 14 residues. The V and J ends lost 0 bases and 3 bases respectively, with 6 bases between them. Germline V gene sequence: CDR1 LNHNV, CDR2 YYDKDF (reference sequence). The CDR3 loop reads CATSRDRDNQPQHF. In nucleotides, the CDR3 is TGTGCCACCAGCAGAGATCGCGACAATCAGCCCCAGCATTTT.

This clone was detected only once. The CDR3 reads CASSLPGNTIYF. The CDR3 DNA reads as TGTGCCAGTAGTCTACCTGGAAACACCATATATTTT. The V call is TRBV19, the J call TRBJ1-3, with D hard to call. The CDR3 loop spans 12 amino acids. V dropped 5 bases and J dropped 2 bases, with 4 bases sitting between them. CDR1 is LNHDA and CDR2 is SQIVND in the germline V gene (reference sequence).

The gene calls are TRBV28 and TRBJ1-5, with unresolved D. V dropped 3 bases and J dropped 5 bases, with 11 bases sitting between them. This CDR3 contains 14 residues. From germline, CDR1 is MDHEN and CDR2 SYDVKM. CDR3 sequence reads: CASSFPADYQPQHF. Written as DNA, the CDR3 is TGTGCCAGCAGTTTCCCGGCGGATTATCAGCCCCAGCATTTT.

The CDR3: CASSPDIQETQYF. CDR3 DNA sequence: TGTGCCAGCAGCCCTGACATCCAAGAGACCCAGTACTTC. This chain links TRBV14 with TRBJ2-5; D is unresolved. CDR3 length: 13 amino acids. Germline V gene lookup returns CDR1 SGHDN and CDR2 FVKESK. V was shortened by 4 bases and J by 1 base, with 7 bases between the two germline ends.

This chain's CDR3 is CASSWREGNEQFF. The CDR3 DNA reads as TGCGCCAGCAGCTGGCGGGAGGGCAATGAGCAGTTCTTC. The V call is TRBV5-1, the J call TRBJ2-1; 9 positions match TRBD2. Losses at the gene ends were 3 bases for V and 6 bases for J; bases not matched to a gene: 1. This CDR3 spans 13 amino acids. Germline V lookup: CDR1 SGHRS, CDR2 YFSETQ.

This chain joins TRBV5-6 and TRBJ2-7, with D possibly matching TRBD1 (6 bases). CDR3 length: 14 residues. V was clipped by 1 base and J by 3 bases, with 11 bases between them. Germline-derived CDR1 and CDR2 are SGHDT and YYEEEE. The CDR3 here is CASSLPVDSYEQYF. CDR3 sequence (DNA): TGTGCCAGCAGCTTGCCAGTGGACAGCTACGAGCAGTACTTC. Supplemented by reference TRBV5-6 and TRBJ2-7, the full variable domain reads DAGVTQSPTHLIKTRGQQVTLRCSPKSGHDTVSWYQQALGQGPQFIFQYYEEEERQRGNFPDRFSGHQFPNYSSELNVNALLLGDSALYLCASSLPVDSYEQYFGPGTRLTVT.

The chain uses TRBV9 and TRBJ1-2, with TRBD1 as a possible D gene (5 bases). Trimming took 0 bases from V and 4 from J, leaving 13 bases between them. CDR3 size: 15 residues. Germline CDR1 and CDR2: SGDLS and YYNGEE. Here the CDR3 reads CASSVGRVRGYGYTF. DNA for the CDR3: TGTGCCAGCAGCGTAGGCAGGGTACGAGGCTATGGCTACACCTTC. Variable domain in full (rest from reference TRBV9 and TRBJ1-2): DSGVTQTPKHLITATGQRVTLRCSPRSGDLSVYWYQQSLDQGLQFLIQYYNGEERAKGNILERFSAQQFPDLHSELNLSSLELGDSALYFCASSVGRVRGYGYTFGSGTRLTVV.

The rearrangement uses TRBV19 and TRBJ1-2; D possibly corresponds to TRBD1 (6 bases). Trimming took off 5 bases at V and 1 base at J, with 14 bases between the two ends. CDR1 and CDR2 (germline): LNHDA, SQIVND (reference sequence). This CDR3 has 15 residues. The CDR3 here is CASSPPRTVNYGYTF. The DNA for the CDR3 is TGTGCCAGTAGTCCCCCCCGGACAGTTAACTATGGCTACACCTTC.

The chain employs TRBV29-1 and TRBJ1-2, with 7 bases lining up with TRBD1. The V segment lost 1 base and the J segment 5 bases; nucleotides outside the gene matches: 4. Germline V gene lookup returns CDR1 SQVTM and CDR2 ANQGSEA. The CDR3 loop spans 13 amino acids. The DNA of the CDR3 is TGCAGCGTTGAAGCGCGACAGGGTTATGGCTACACCTTC. Residues: CSVEARQGYGYTF.